This TCR beta chain derives from a study of blood T cell repertoires in COVID-19. Across the whole study: There were acute and convalescent COVID-19 samples, and they came from the United States, Italy and Spain.

Only in-frame clones appear in the TCRdb table, and some are missing; sequencing was by immunoSEQ multiplex PCR. The sample yields approximately 170,000 clones, around 82% seen once. The CDR3 is 15 residues long. CDR1 is KGHDR and CDR2 is SFDVKD in the germline V gene. V shed 1 base, J shed 4 bases, and the junction held 4 bases outside the gene matches. Sequencing input: peripheral blood. The sequence was collected from a woman older than 75 with acute or convalescent COVID-19. This rearrangement joins TRBV24-1 to TRBJ2-3; 7 positions match TRBD2. CDR3 DNA sequence: TGTGCCACCAGTGATTTCGGGGGGATGGCAGATACGCAGTATTTT. As protein: CATSDFGGMADTQYF.